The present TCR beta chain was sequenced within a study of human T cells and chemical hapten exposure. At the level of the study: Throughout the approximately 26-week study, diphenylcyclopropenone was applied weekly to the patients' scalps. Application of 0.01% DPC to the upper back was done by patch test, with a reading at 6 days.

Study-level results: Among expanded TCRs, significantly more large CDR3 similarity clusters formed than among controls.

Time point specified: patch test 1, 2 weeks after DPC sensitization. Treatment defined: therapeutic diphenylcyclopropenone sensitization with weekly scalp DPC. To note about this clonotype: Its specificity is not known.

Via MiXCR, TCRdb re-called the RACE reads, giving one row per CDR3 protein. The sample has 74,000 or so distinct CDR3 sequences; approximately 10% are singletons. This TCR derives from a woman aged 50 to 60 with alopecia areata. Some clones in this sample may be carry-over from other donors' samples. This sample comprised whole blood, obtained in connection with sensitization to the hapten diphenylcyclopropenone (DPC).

CDR3 bases: TGTGCCAGCAGCCAAGATCTGAGGAGTCAGCAGTACTTC. This encodes CASSQDLRSQQYF. This chain uses TRBV14 with TRBJ2-7, with D unclear. This CDR3 comprises 13 residues. V shed 0 bases and J shed 8 bases, with 11 bases lying between them. CDR1 is SGHDN, CDR2 FVKESK, per germline.